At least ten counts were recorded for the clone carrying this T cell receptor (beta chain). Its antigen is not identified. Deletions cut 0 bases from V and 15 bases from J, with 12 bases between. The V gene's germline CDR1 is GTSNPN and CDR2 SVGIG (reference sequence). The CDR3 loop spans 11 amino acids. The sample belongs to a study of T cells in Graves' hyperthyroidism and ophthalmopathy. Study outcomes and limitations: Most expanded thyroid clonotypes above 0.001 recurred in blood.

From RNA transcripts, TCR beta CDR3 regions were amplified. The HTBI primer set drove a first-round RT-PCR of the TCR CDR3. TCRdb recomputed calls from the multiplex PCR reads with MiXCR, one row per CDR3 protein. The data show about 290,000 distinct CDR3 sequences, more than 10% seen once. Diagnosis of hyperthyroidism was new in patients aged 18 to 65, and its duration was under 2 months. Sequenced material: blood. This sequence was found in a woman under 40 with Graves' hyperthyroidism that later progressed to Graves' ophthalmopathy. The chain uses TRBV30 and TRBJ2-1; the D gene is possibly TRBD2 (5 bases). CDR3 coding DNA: TGTGCCTGGAGTGTACGGGAAATGCGGTTCTTC. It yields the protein CAWSVREMRFF.